This passage covers 21 T cell receptor beta chains from one sample sequenced in a study of shared clonotypes between healthy human individuals. The repertoire was sequenced with immunoSEQ multiplex PCR; TCRdb's copy has only in-frame clones and lacks some. Of 2 million to 3 million clones listed, over 85% are singletons. The sequenced material came from naive CD4+ T cells from PBMCs. This sample's subset: CD45RA+ positively selected. These receptors all stem from a young man in good health. Some clones in this sample may be carry-over from other donors' samples.

The chain joins TRBV4-1 to TRBJ2-1; 10 positions match TRBD2. Germline V gene sequence: CDR1 MGHRA, CDR2 YSYEKL. Trimming took 5 bases from V and 0 from J; bases not matched to a gene: 7. The CDR3 totals 17 residues. The CDR3 DNA reads TGCGCCAGCAGCGTGACTAGCGGGTCCCCCTCCTACAATGAGCAGTTCTTC. Amino acids: CASSVTSGSPSYNEQFF.

This clone showed up just once. The rearrangement links TRBV2 to TRBJ2-2; D uncertain. From germline, CDR1 is SNHLY and CDR2 FYNNEI. V was cut by 3 bases and J by 4 bases, with 9 bases left in between. The CDR3 is 14 residues long. The CDR3 DNA reads TGTGCCAGCAGTGACTCTGGTAGCACCGGGGAGCTGTTTTTT. Protein sequence: CASSDSGSTGELFF.

The chain couples TRBV6-5 to TRBJ2-5; D might be TRBD1 (5 bases). The ends were cut back, 1 base at V and 2 bases at J, with 14 bases in the middle. This CDR3 is built from 16 residues. Germline loops: CDR1 MNHEY, CDR2 SVGAGI. The CDR3 is CASSYWGSGKQETQYF. CDR3 in DNA: TGTGCCAGCAGTTACTGGGGATCAGGGAAACAAGAGACCCAGTACTTC.

The chain uses TRBV28 and TRBJ2-5; tentatively, D is TRBD1 (6 bases). The CDR3 totals 15 residues. V shed 7 bases and J shed 6 bases, with 21 bases lying between them. Germline V gives CDR1 MDHEN, CDR2 SYDVKM. The chain's CDR3 is CASIGPRGPGQTQYF. The CDR3 DNA reads as TGTGCCAGCATTGGCCCCAGGGGCCCCGGGCAGACCCAGTACTTC.

The chain couples TRBV5-1 to TRBJ1-1, with 8 bases that match TRBD1. After removal of 0 bases from V and 4 bases from J, the junction contained 5 bases not matched to a gene. From germline, CDR1 is SGHRS and CDR2 YFSETQ. CDR3 length: 15 residues. CDR3 loop: CASSLGQDRATEAFF. The DNA of the CDR3 is TGCGCCAGCAGCTTGGGACAGGACAGGGCCACTGAAGCTTTCTTT.

This chain joins TRBV4-2 and TRBJ2-1, with a weak D call TRBD2 (5 bases). The CDR3 loop spans 16 amino acids. Trimming removed 3 bases from V and 2 bases from J, with 14 bases in between. Germline CDR1 is LGHNA and CDR2 is YNFKEQ. The CDR3 coding sequence is TGTGCCAGCAGCCAGTGGACTGCCGCTACCTACAATGAGCAGTTCTTC. Amino acids: CASSQWTAATYNEQFF.

This chain connects TRBV28 to TRBJ1-4; D ambiguous. The length of the CDR3 is 14 residues. V was pared by 6 bases and J by 7 bases, with 15 bases between. Germline V gene lookup returns CDR1 MDHEN and CDR2 SYDVKM. The CDR3 sequence: CASRRGTGLEKLFF. Written as DNA, the CDR3 is TGTGCCAGCAGACGAGGAACTGGGCTTGAAAAACTGTTTTTT.

The chain joins TRBV7-2 to TRBJ2-7; TRBD1 matches 9 bases. CDR1 and CDR2 (germline): SGHTA, FQGNSA. Trimming took 1 base from V and 6 from J; bases not matched to a gene: 7. The CDR3 spans 15 residues. In DNA, the CDR3 is TGTGCCAGCAGCTTAGTGGGGACAGGGCTATCCGAGCAGTACTTC. Amino acids: CASSLVGTGLSEQYF.

The chain joins TRBV4-3 to TRBJ2-6, with 7 bases identical to TRBD1. The CDR3 totals 17 residues. In germline, CDR1 is LGHNA, CDR2 YSLEER. V shed 4 bases and J 3 bases; nucleotides not matched to a gene: 9. The CDR3 protein is CASSPAPGGDGANVLTF. The DNA for the CDR3 is TGCGCCAGCAGCCCAGCCCCAGGGGGAGATGGGGCCAACGTCCTGACTTTC.

The genes are TRBV7-9 and TRBJ2-3; D ambiguous. The CDR3 consists of 13 residues. The germline V gene encodes CDR1 SEHNR and CDR2 FQNEAQ (reference sequence). Trimming removed 1 base at V and 4 bases at J, with 6 bases between. DNA for the CDR3: TGTGCCAGCAGCTTAGTTCAGTCAGATACGCAGTATTTT. It codes for CASSLVQSDTQYF.

The chain links TRBV5-4 to TRBJ2-7; D possibly corresponds to TRBD2 (6 bases). Germline V CDR1 and CDR2: SGHNT, YYREEE (reference sequence). V was clipped by 4 bases and J by 2 bases, with 13 bases between them. The CDR3 totals 14 residues. The CDR3 nucleotides read TGTGCCAGCAGCCTAAGGACTACTACCTACGAGCAGTACTTC. Its translation is CASSLRTTTYEQYF.

The V gene is TRBV28, the J gene TRBJ2-1, with 10 bases aligning to TRBD2. CDR1 is MDHEN, CDR2 SYDVKM, per germline. The CDR3 has 16 amino acids. V shed 5 bases and J 6 bases; nucleotides not matched to a gene: 10. The CDR3 reads CASSPISGGTSNEQFF. In DNA form, the CDR3 reads TGTGCCAGCAGTCCGATTAGCGGGGGGACTTCCAATGAGCAGTTCTTC.

V and J are TRBV7-3 and TRBJ2-3; 11 bases map to TRBD2. CDR3 length: 19 residues. Germline CDR1 SGHTA, CDR2 FQGTGA. The V gene end was trimmed by 1 base and the J gene end by 0 bases; junction bases not matched to a gene: 9. CDR3: CASSLMHAGTSGSTDTQYF. The CDR3 DNA is TGTGCCAGCAGCTTAATGCACGCCGGGACTAGCGGTAGCACAGATACGCAGTATTTT.

The V and J genes are TRBV6-1 and TRBJ2-7, with D maybe TRBD1 (6 bases). Germline CDR1 reads MNHNS; CDR2 reads SASEGT. CDR3 length equals 15 residues. Trimming cost V 5 bases and J 0 bases, with 14 bases left between them. As DNA, the CDR3 is TGTGCCAGCAGTCTCTATTGGACAGCCTCCTACGAGCAGTACTTC. Translation: CASSLYWTASYEQYF.

The V call is TRBV5-1, the J call TRBJ1-2; 7 bases match TRBD1. The germline CDR1 and CDR2 sequences are SGHRS and YFSETQ. J was trimmed by 2 bases and V by 0 bases; bases with no gene match: 4. This CDR3 contains 15 residues. The CDR3 DNA is TGCGCCAGCAGCTTGGCCGCGACAGGGAACTATGGCTACACCTTC. This gives the protein CASSLAATGNYGYTF. Looking up the rest from reference TRBV5-1 and TRBJ1-2 gives the full variable domain: KAGVTQTPRYLIKTRGQQVTLSCSPISGHRSVSWYQQTPGQGLQFLFEYFSETQRNKGNFPGRFSGRQFSNSRSEMNVSTLELGDSALYLCASSLAATGNYGYTFGSGTRLTVV.

V and J are TRBV5-4 and TRBJ2-3, with 8 nucleotides matching TRBD2. This CDR3 has 15 amino acids. Per germline, CDR1 SGHNT and CDR2 YYREEE (reference sequence). V shed 6 bases and J 2 bases; nucleotides not matched to a gene: 8. In nucleotides, the CDR3 is TGTGCCAGCACCCCCTTAGCGGGACCCACAGATACGCAGTATTTT. Its translation: CASTPLAGPTDTQYF. Drawing the rest from reference TRBV5-4 and TRBJ2-3, the complete variable domain is ETGVTQSPTHLIKTRGQQVTLRCSSQSGHNTVSWYQQALGQGPQFIFQYYREEENGRGNFPPRFSGLQFPNYSSELNVNALELDDSALYLCASTPLAGPTDTQYFGPGTRLTVL.

The V and J genes are TRBV29-1 and TRBJ2-7; D gene ambiguous. V was cut by 0 bases and J by 2 bases, with 11 bases left in between. The CDR3 has 14 residues. Germline V gives CDR1 SQVTM, CDR2 ANQGSEA. DNA for the CDR3: TGCAGCGTTGAAGAAGGCCAGGTGCCCTACGAGCAGTACTTC. It codes for CSVEEGQVPYEQYF.

V usage is TRBV2 and J usage is TRBJ2-2; perhaps TRBD2 as D (5 bases). The CDR3 consists of 15 residues. The germline V gene encodes CDR1 SNHLY and CDR2 FYNNEI. Trimming stripped 5 bases from V and 4 bases from J, with 14 bases between. The CDR3, as DNA: TGTGCCAGCAGTACCCCTGGGAGTATCACCGGGGAGCTGTTTTTT. Translating it yields CASSTPGSITGELFF.

This rearrangement joins TRBV7-9 to TRBJ2-7; TRBD1 matches 8 bases. Germline-derived CDR1 and CDR2 are SEHNR and FQNEAQ (reference sequence). The CDR3 is made up of 15 amino acids. V was pared by 11 bases and J by 3 bases, with 15 bases of the junction left unmatched. CDR3 region: CASQQGGSLVYEQYF. As DNA, the CDR3 is TGTGCCTCACAACAGGGGGGCAGTTTAGTCTACGAGCAGTACTTC.

CDR3 region: CAWSADRGSYEQYF. Here the CDR3 DNA reads TGTGCCTGGAGTGCCGACAGGGGATCCTACGAGCAGTACTTC. This chain joins TRBV30 and TRBJ2-7; TRBD1 matches at 8 bases. In germline, CDR1 is GTSNPN, CDR2 SVGIG (reference sequence). This CDR3 has 14 residues. With V trimmed by 1 base and J by 1 base, 3 bases remained unmatched.

The V call is TRBV5-1, the J call TRBJ2-5; 7 bases line up with TRBD2. V gave up 0 bases and J gave up 4 bases; unmatched junction bases: 6. The CDR3 totals 15 residues. The germline V gene has CDR1 SGHRS and CDR2 YFSETQ. The CDR3 nucleotides read TGCGCCAGCAGCTTGGCCGGACTAGTACGAGAGACCCAGTACTTC. Translating it yields CASSLAGLVRETQYF.